The present T cell receptor beta chain was sequenced within a study of cytomegalovirus exposure and HLA in healthy donors. With respect to this clone: Antigen unknown.

13 Jbeta primers and 60 Vbeta primers were used for the PCR. The protocol was immunoSEQ multiplex PCR, while the TCRdb copy is restricted to in-frame clones and leaves out a portion. The repertoire holds roughly 120,000 clones, with about four fifths as singletons. CDR3 size: 14 residues. Germline values: CDR1 SNHLY, CDR2 FYNNEI. V lost 4 bases, J lost 1 base, and 9 bases lay in between. Likely unrecorded immune exposures existed in these nominally healthy donors. The study's findings and limits: Among TCR sequences, most were rare, though some public TCRs appeared in many donors. It was approximately 150 TCR beta chains that were listed as cytomegalovirus-associated.

V and J are TRBV2 and TRBJ2-3; unclear D gene. This TCR came from a man aged 30-40 years in good health and CMV-seronegative. Sequenced sample: PBMCs. The CDR3 DNA follows: TGTGCCAGCAGTGCCGGTACGCGCACAGATACGCAGTATTTT. Its translation is CASSAGTRTDTQYF.